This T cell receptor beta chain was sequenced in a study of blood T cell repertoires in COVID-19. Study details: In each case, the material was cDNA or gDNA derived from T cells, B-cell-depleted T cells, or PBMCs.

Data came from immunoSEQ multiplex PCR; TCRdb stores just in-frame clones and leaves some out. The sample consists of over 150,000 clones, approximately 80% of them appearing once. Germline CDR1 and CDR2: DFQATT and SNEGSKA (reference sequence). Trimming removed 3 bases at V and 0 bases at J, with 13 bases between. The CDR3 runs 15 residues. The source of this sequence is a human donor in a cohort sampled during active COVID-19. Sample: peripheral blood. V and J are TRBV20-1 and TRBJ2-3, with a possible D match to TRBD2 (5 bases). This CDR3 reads CSASDSGTSTDTQYF. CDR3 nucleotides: TGCAGTGCTAGTGACTCGGGAACTAGCACAGATACGCAGTATTTT.